The clone carrying this T cell receptor beta chain has just a few counts. Its cognate antigen is unknown. TCRdb re-called the reads through MiXCR, storing one row per CDR3 protein. Of about 310,000 distinct CDR3 sequences listed, 20% to 25% are singletons. The sample is drawn from a study of T cell repertoires in cytomegalovirus infection. Study-level information: Based on public TCR beta signatures, there were indications of CMV infection and of a matching HLA type.

The germline V gene has CDR1 SEHNR and CDR2 FQNEAQ (reference sequence). The CDR3 consists of 15 residues. Trimming took 1 base from V and 10 from J; bases not matched to a gene: 9. The sample was cultured PBMCs, taken from culture after CMV antigen stimulation. The rearrangement uses TRBV7-9 and TRBJ1-5, with TRBD1 identical over 8 bases. The clonotype was recovered from a human donor in good health (CMV status not recorded). Some clones in this sample may be carry-over from other donors' samples. CDR3 region: CASSLGQGLSGPQHF. The DNA of the CDR3 is TGTGCCAGCAGCTTAGGACAGGGGCTTTCGGGCCCCCAGCATTTT.